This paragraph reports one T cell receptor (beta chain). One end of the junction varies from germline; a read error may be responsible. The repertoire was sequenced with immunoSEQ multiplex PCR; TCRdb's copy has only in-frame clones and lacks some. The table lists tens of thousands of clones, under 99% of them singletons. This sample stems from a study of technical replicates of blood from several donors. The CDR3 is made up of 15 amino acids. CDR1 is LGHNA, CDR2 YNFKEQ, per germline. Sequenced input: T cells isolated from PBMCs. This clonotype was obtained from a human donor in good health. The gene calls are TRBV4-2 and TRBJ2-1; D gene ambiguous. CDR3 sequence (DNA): TGTGCCAGCAGCCACGGATTGGGCTCCTACAGTGAGCAGTTCTTC. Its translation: CASSHGLGSYSEQFF.